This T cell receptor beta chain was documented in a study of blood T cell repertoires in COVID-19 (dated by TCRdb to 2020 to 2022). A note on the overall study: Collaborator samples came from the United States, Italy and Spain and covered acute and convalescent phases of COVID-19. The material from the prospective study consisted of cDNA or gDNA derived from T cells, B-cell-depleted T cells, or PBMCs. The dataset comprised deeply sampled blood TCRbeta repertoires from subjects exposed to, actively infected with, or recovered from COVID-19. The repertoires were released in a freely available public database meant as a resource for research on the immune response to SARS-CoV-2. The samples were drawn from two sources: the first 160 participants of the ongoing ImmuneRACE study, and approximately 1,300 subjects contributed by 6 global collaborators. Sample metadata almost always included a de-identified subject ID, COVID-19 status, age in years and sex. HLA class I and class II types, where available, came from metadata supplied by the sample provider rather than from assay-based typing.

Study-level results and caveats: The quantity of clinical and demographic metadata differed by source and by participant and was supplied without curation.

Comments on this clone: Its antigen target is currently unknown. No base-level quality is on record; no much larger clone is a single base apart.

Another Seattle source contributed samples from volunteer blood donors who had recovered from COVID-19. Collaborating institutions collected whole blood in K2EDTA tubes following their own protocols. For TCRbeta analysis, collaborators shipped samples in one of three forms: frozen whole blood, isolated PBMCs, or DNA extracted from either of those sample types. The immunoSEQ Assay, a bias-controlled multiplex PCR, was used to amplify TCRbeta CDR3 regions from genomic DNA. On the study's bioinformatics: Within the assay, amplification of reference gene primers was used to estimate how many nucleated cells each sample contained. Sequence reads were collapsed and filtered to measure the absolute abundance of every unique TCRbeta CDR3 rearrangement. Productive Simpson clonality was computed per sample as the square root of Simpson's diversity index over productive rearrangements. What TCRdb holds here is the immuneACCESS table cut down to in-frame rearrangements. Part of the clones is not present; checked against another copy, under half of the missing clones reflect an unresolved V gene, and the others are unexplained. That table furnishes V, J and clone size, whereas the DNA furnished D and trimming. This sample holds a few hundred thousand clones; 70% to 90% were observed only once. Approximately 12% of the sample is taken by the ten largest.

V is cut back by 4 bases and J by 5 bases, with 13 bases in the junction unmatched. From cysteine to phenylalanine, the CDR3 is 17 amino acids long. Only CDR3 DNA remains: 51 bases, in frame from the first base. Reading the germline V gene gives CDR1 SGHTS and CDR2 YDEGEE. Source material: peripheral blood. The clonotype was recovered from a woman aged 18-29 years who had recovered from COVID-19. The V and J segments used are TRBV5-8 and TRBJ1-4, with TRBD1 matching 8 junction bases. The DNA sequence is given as TGTGCCAGCAGCCCAGGGGCAGGGGGCGTTGAGAATGAAAAACTGTTTTTT. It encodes CASSPGAGGVENEKLFF.